This note documents a single T cell receptor beta chain sequence. What it recognizes is unknown. The entry originates in a study of OX40 agonist ivuxolimab in advanced cancers. This CDR3 comprises 13 residues. V lost 0 bases and J 7 bases, leaving 10 bases between the germline ends. Looked up from germline, CDR1 is SGDLS and CDR2 is YYNGEE. Findings and caveats of the study: CD8+ T cells averaged more expanded clones than CD4+.

Measured with immunoSEQ multiplex PCR; TCRdb has only the in-frame clones, and not every one. The sample comprises around 120,000 clones, over 75% of which are singletons, and approximately 0.55% rests with the top ten. This sample comprised CD4+ or CD8+ T cells sorted from blood, obtained in a trial of the OX40 agonist ivuxolimab. The chain carries TRBV9 and TRBJ1-2; a weak D match, TRBD1 (5 bases). This TCR came from an adult with an advanced solid tumor such as melanoma, head and neck, liver or kidney cancer. CDR3 sequence: CASSVAGTGGYTF. The CDR3 DNA follows: TGTGCCAGCAGCGTAGCAGGGACTGGTGGCTACACCTTC.